Ten or more counts support the clone carrying this TCR beta chain. Antigen unknown. Single TCR cDNA molecules each had their own unique molecular identifier. TCRdb re-derived calls from the 5' RACE reads in MiXCR, one entry per CDR3 protein. This table holds 13,000 or so distinct CDR3 sequences, roughly 2.9% found once. The sample originates from a study of spatial heterogeneity in lung cancer. The time point: sample taken at primary tumor resection. The authors sequenced whole RNA from tumor, nontumor lung or frozen PBMC without sorting. Germline CDR1 is SGHDT and CDR2 is YYEEEE. V lost 0 bases and J lost 5, with 6 bases in between. The CDR3 runs 13 residues. General study results and limits: For expanded intratumoral alpha and beta TCRs, counts tracked tumor mutation counts.

The sequencing used lung tumor tissue, collected at surgery. This sequence joins TRBV5-6 and TRBJ1-5, with D unresolved. This TCR came from a male donor with early-stage non-small cell lung cancer. CDR3 nucleotides: TGTGCCAGCAGCTTGGGCCCCGATCAGCCCCAGCATTTT. Translating gives CASSLGPDQPQHF.